The 12 T cell receptor beta chains listed next were all sequenced from one sample in a study of blood T cell repertoires in COVID-19. TCRdb's copy holds only in-frame clones and misses some; the assay was immunoSEQ multiplex PCR. The table shows about 310,000 clones, with about 90% occurring only once. Material: PBMCs or T cells enriched from blood (not recorded which). Receptors originate from a woman in her twenties or thirties who had recovered from COVID-19.

The chain is built from TRBV27 and TRBJ2-2; 8 bases agree with TRBD1. V was clipped by 6 bases and J by 1 base; unmatched bases: 7. Germline V gene data show CDR1 as MNHEY and CDR2 as SMNVEV (reference sequence). The CDR3 runs to 16 residues. The DNA for the CDR3 is TGTGCCAGCAGCCGATACGGGACAGGGAACACCGGGGAGCTGTTTTTT. Its protein is CASSRYGTGNTGELFF.

This chain connects TRBV18 to TRBJ2-4; D might be TRBD1 (6 bases). CDR3 length equals 19 residues. V lost 3 bases, J lost 2 bases, and 23 bases lay in between. CDR1 KGHSH and CDR2 LQKENI come from the germline V gene. CDR3 residues: CASSPRQEYSLISKNIQYF. The CDR3 coding sequence is TGTGCCAGCTCACCGCGACAGGAGTACTCACTGATATCCAAAAACATTCAGTACTTC.

CDR3 sequence reads: CAYPGTQETQYF. For the CDR3, the DNA is TGTGCATATCCTGGGACACAAGAGACCCAGTACTTC. The genes are TRBV28 and TRBJ2-5; a weak D match, TRBD1 (6 bases). CDR1 and CDR2 (germline): MDHEN, SYDVKM. The CDR3 is 12 amino acids.

The chain joins TRBV5-1 to TRBJ2-5; 9 bases line up with TRBD2. CDR1 and CDR2 (germline): SGHRS, YFSETQ. The V gene end was trimmed by 0 bases and the J gene end by 4 bases; junction bases not matched to a gene: 4. The CDR3 loop spans 15 amino acids. CDR3 coding DNA: TGCGCCAGCAGCTTGGGCGGGAGGGCCCTAGAGACCCAGTACTTC. Translated: CASSLGGRALETQYF.

The V call is TRBV11-2, the J call TRBJ2-7, with 12 bases lining up with TRBD2. V trimming: 3 bases; J trimming: 5 bases; junction bases outside the gene matches: 2. Germline CDR1 SGHAT, CDR2 FQNNGV. This CDR3 is 14 amino acids long. The CDR3 DNA is TGTGCCAGCAGCTTGACTAGCGGGAGTAACGAGCAGTACTTC. Protein: CASSLTSGSNEQYF. The variable domain in full, completed from reference TRBV11-2 and TRBJ2-7, reads EAGVAQSPRYKIIEKRQSVAFWCNPISGHATLYWYQQILGQGPKLLIQFQNNGVVDDSQLPKDRFSAERLKGVDSTLKIQPAKLEDSAVYLCASSLTSGSNEQYFGPGTRLTVT.

V usage is TRBV28 and J usage is TRBJ2-7; 10 bases map to TRBD2. The junction had 11 bases not matched to a gene; V was cut back by 2 bases and J by 1 base. The CDR3 extends over 18 amino acids. Germline CDR1 MDHEN, CDR2 SYDVKM. The DNA of the CDR3 is TGTGCCAGCAGTTTAACTGCAGCGGGAGGGCCCCATTCCTACGAGCAGTACTTC. Protein: CASSLTAAGGPHSYEQYF.

The chain employs TRBV13 and TRBJ1-1; 8 nucleotides agree with TRBD1. The CDR3 contains 17 residues. V trimming: 5 bases; J trimming: 0 bases; junction bases outside the gene matches: 11. Germline values: CDR1 PRHDT, CDR2 FYEKMQ (reference sequence). In DNA, the CDR3 is TGTGCCAGCAGCCCGAACAGACAGGGGCCTATGAACACTGAAGCTTTCTTT. Encoded protein: CASSPNRQGPMNTEAFF. Supplemented by reference TRBV13 and TRBJ1-1, the full variable domain reads AAGVIQSPRHLIKEKRETATLKCYPIPRHDTVYWYQQGPGQDPQFLISFYEKMQSDKGSIPDRFSAQQFSDYHSELNMSSLELGDSALYFCASSPNRQGPMNTEAFFGQGTRLTVV.

This clone was seen a handful of times. This chain connects TRBV10-1 to TRBJ2-7; maybe TRBD1 (5 bases). This CDR3 is 13 amino acids long. V was pared by 3 bases and J by 2 bases, with 8 bases between. Germline values: CDR1 WNHNN, CDR2 SYGVQD (reference sequence). In nucleotides, the CDR3 is TGCGCCAGCAGTGACCCAGGGACCTACGAGCAGTACTTC. Translated: CASSDPGTYEQYF.

The chain is built from TRBV5-1 and TRBJ1-1; the D gene is possibly TRBD1 (6 bases). CDR1 SGHRS and CDR2 YFSETQ come from the germline V gene. The CDR3 sequence is 16 residues long. Between the trimmed V and J ends, which lost 3 bases and 0 bases, there was a span of 15 bases. The CDR3 is CASSYLMDSLNTEAFF. CDR3 sequence (DNA): TGCGCCAGCAGCTACCTAATGGACAGCTTGAACACTGAAGCTTTCTTT.

This rearrangement joins TRBV5-1 to TRBJ1-2; D gene uncertain. V was cut by 4 bases and J by 7 bases, with 17 bases left in between. This CDR3 region has 14 residues. Germline V lookup: CDR1 SGHRS, CDR2 YFSETQ. The CDR3 nucleotides are TGCGCCAGCAGCCCCGGCGATTTGGGAGGTGGCTACACCTTC. It specifies CASSPGDLGGGYTF. The whole variable domain, remainder taken from reference TRBV5-1 and TRBJ1-2, is KAGVTQTPRYLIKTRGQQVTLSCSPISGHRSVSWYQQTPGQGLQFLFEYFSETQRNKGNFPGRFSGRQFSNSRSEMNVSTLELGDSALYLCASSPGDLGGGYTFGSGTRLTVV.

The V gene is TRBV18, the J gene TRBJ2-1, with TRBD2 identical over 10 bases. Germline V gene lookup returns CDR1 KGHSH and CDR2 LQKENI. The CDR3 contains 16 residues. V was pared by 5 bases and J by 5 bases, with 9 bases of the junction left unmatched. The chain's CDR3 is CASSATSGSPHNEQFF. The DNA of the CDR3 is TGTGCCAGCTCAGCGACTAGCGGGTCTCCTCACAATGAGCAGTTCTTC.

The DNA of the CDR3 is TGCGCCAGCAGCCACGGAGGACAGCTCAACACTGAAGCTTTCTTT. Translated: CASSHGGQLNTEAFF. This rearrangement joins TRBV4-1 to TRBJ1-1; tentatively, D is TRBD1 (6 bases). Germline assignment: CDR1 MGHRA and CDR2 YSYEKL. The V end lost 3 bases, the J end lost 2 bases, and 13 bases lay between the germline ends. This CDR3 contains 15 residues.